One and the same sample provided the 28 T cell receptor beta chains below, sequenced in a study of response to subunit inactivated influenza vaccine. MiXCR was run by TCRdb on the RT-PCR reads, yielding one entry per CDR3 protein. The sample holds over 800,000 distinct CDR3 sequences; about 20% are singletons and the top ten take roughly 10%. The source material was PBMCs from blood, sampled more than 4 days after vaccination. The source of these receptors is a man aged 50-59 years who received an inactivated influenza vaccine.

The chain joins TRBV6-2 or TRBV6-3 to TRBJ2-4; 10 positions match TRBD2. Germline loops: CDR1 MNHEY, CDR2 SVGEGT. This CDR3 spans 15 amino acids. The trim removed 2 bases at V and 9 bases at J, leaving 7 bases unmatched. The CDR3 loop reads CASSYGVTSGLIQYF. CDR3 in DNA: TGTGCCAGCAGTTACGGTGTGACTAGCGGGCTCATTCAGTACTTC.

V and J are TRBV7-2 and TRBJ1-5; TRBD1 might be the D (6 bases). The length of the CDR3 is 16 residues. Germline V gene data show CDR1 as SGHTA and CDR2 as FQGNSA. V lost 1 base, J lost 3 bases, and 13 bases lay in between. The CDR3 DNA follows: TGTGCCAGCAGCTTAGTGGGGGGCCCAGACAATCAGCCCCAGCATTTT. Translating it yields CASSLVGGPDNQPQHF.

This clonotype was picked up a small number of times. The chain employs TRBV12-3 or TRBV12-4 and TRBJ2-1; no clear D. The CDR3 has 15 residues. Trimming removed 3 bases at V and 4 bases at J, with 13 bases between. The CDR3 is CASSFGLGRYNEQFF. In nucleotides, the CDR3 is TGTGCCAGCAGTTTCGGGTTAGGCCGTTACAATGAGCAGTTCTTC.

This clonotype has a count of ten or more. The V gene is TRBV29-1, the J gene TRBJ2-7; tentative D call: TRBD1 (5 bases). Trimming stripped 5 bases from V and 4 bases from J, with 12 bases between. Germline V lookup: CDR1 SQVTM, CDR2 ANQGSEA. The length of the CDR3 is 12 residues. The CDR3 DNA follows: TGCAGCGTTCTAGGTGGGGCTTACGAGCAGTACTTC. The encoded protein is CSVLGGAYEQYF.

The rearrangement uses TRBV18 and TRBJ2-5; D is unclear. This CDR3 contains 14 residues. Trimming took 0 bases from V and 5 from J, leaving 10 bases between them. CDR1 and CDR2 (germline): KGHSH, LQKENI. In nucleotides, the CDR3 is TGTGCCAGCTCACCACCCAATTCGGCGGAGACCCAGTACTTC. Amino acid sequence: CASSPPNSAETQYF.

The chain carries TRBV7-9 and TRBJ2-1, with D perhaps TRBD1 or TRBD2 (5 bases each). Trimming stripped 5 bases from V and 10 bases from J, with 21 bases between. This CDR3 has 15 residues. Germline values: CDR1 SEHNR, CDR2 FQNEAQ (reference sequence). CDR3 DNA sequence: TGTGCCAGCAGCCAAGTGGGTGGTTGGGGGTCGGAGCAGTTCTTC. Translation: CASSQVGGWGSEQFF.

This clonotype was recorded many times. This chain uses TRBV20-1 with TRBJ2-1; no firm D call. V lost 1 base to trimming and J lost 6 bases, with 16 bases between them. The germline V gene has CDR1 DFQATT and CDR2 SNEGSKA (reference sequence). The CDR3 sequence is 15 residues long. This CDR3 reads CSARGPSSSGNEQFF. DNA of the CDR3: TGCAGTGCTAGAGGTCCAAGCAGTTCAGGCAATGAGCAGTTCTTC.

The chain is built from TRBV20-1 and TRBJ2-1; 13 positions match TRBD2. CDR3 length: 15 residues. Losses at the gene ends were 5 bases for V and 5 bases for J; bases not matched to a gene: 6. CDR1 and CDR2 from the germline V gene are DFQATT and SNEGSKA (reference sequence). For the CDR3, the DNA is TGCAGTGCTGACACTAGCGGGGGGGCCCACAATGAGCAGTTCTTC. Translating gives CSADTSGGAHNEQFF.

There are many counts of this clonotype. The V call is TRBV20-1, the J call TRBJ2-5; a weak D match, TRBD2 (7 bases). This CDR3 contains 15 residues. Trimming shortened V by 1 base and J by 1 base, and 13 bases separated the two germline ends. Per the germline V gene, CDR1 is DFQATT and CDR2 is SNEGSKA (reference sequence). The chain's CDR3 is CSARAAGAFQETQYF. The CDR3 DNA follows: TGCAGTGCTAGAGCTGCGGGGGCCTTCCAAGAGACCCAGTACTTC.

V is TRBV6-5 and J is TRBJ2-7; D is possibly TRBD2 (6 bases). There are 12 residues in the CDR3. V shed 4 bases and J shed 6 bases, with 10 bases lying between them. The germline gives CDR1 MNHEY, CDR2 SVGAGI. CDR3 loop: CASSSGLPEQYF. CDR3 DNA: TGTGCCAGCAGTTCGGGACTTCCCGAGCAGTACTTC.

The rearrangement joins TRBV5-5 to TRBJ1-2; D call uncertain. Germline loops: CDR1 SGHKS, CDR2 YYEKEE (reference sequence). Trimming shortened V by 4 bases and J by 8 bases, and 9 bases separated the two germline ends. This CDR3 has 11 residues. This CDR3 is CASSKTGGYTF. The CDR3 region has the DNA TGTGCCAGCAGCAAGACCGGCGGCTACACCTTC.

This clonotype appeared a few times. The chain employs TRBV5-1 and TRBJ2-2; 11 positions agree with TRBD2. The germline gives CDR1 SGHRS, CDR2 YFSETQ. After removal of 0 bases from V and 1 base from J, the junction contained 2 bases not matched to a gene. The CDR3 has 17 amino acids. Written as DNA, the CDR3 is TGCGCCAGCAGCTTGGGGACTAGCGGGCGGAACACCGGGGAGCTGTTTTTT. Protein sequence: CASSLGTSGRNTGELFF.

J is TRBJ2-7 and V is TRBV9; 7 bases align to TRBD2. Germline loops: CDR1 SGDLS, CDR2 YYNGEE. The CDR3 sequence is 13 residues long. V dropped 0 bases and J dropped 12; count of bases not matched to a gene: 9. CDR3: CASSVGVSPGGYF. CDR3 bases: TGTGCCAGCAGCGTAGGTGTCTCCCCGGGGGGGTACTTC.

This clonotype has only a few counts. The genes are TRBV11-2 and TRBJ2-6; tentative D call: TRBD1 (5 bases). The V and J ends lost 5 bases and 0 bases respectively, with 20 bases between them. Germline loops: CDR1 SGHAT, CDR2 FQNNGV. CDR3 length equals 19 residues. Written as DNA, the CDR3 is TGTGCCAGCAGCCTACTCGGGTTAGGACAAAACTCTGGGGCCAACGTCCTGACTTTC. Protein: CASSLLGLGQNSGANVLTF.

This clonotype was counted only a few times. The chain recombines TRBV6-1 with TRBJ1-1; 7 nucleotides agree with TRBD1. CDR3 length: 15 residues. The germline V gene has CDR1 MNHNS and CDR2 SASEGT. V trimming: 5 bases; J trimming: 5 bases; junction bases outside the gene matches: 11. The DNA of the CDR3 is TGTGCCAGCAGTCCGACAGGGCCTCAGCGGACTGAAGCTTTCTTT. Its protein is CASSPTGPQRTEAFF.

This clonotype was counted between two and nine times. This sequence joins TRBV28 and TRBJ2-2; no clear D. V was clipped by 8 bases and J by 0 bases, with 10 bases between them. The length of the CDR3 is 14 residues. CDR1 is MDHEN and CDR2 is SYDVKM in the germline V gene. Here the CDR3 DNA reads TGTGCCAGCTTGGGTCGTGCGAACACCGGGGAGCTGTTTTTT. It yields the protein CASLGRANTGELFF. The full variable domain, with the rest looked up from reference TRBV28 and TRBJ2-2, is DVKVTQSSRYLVKRTGEKVFLECVQDMDHENMFWYRQDPGLGLRLIYFSYDVKMKEKGDIPEGYSVSREKKERFSLILESASTNQTSMYLCASLGRANTGELFFGEGSRLTVL.

The chain employs TRBV25-1 and TRBJ1-6; possibly TRBD1 for D (6 bases). V was pared by 5 bases and J by 10 bases, with 15 bases between. Germline V lookup: CDR1 MGHDK, CDR2 SYGVNS. The CDR3 is made up of 14 amino acids. CDR3 DNA: TGTGCCAGCAGTCGCTTTCCAGGGGAATCACCCCTCCACTTT. Its protein product is CASSRFPGESPLHF.

This chain links TRBV24-1 with TRBJ2-7, with D unclear. Germline CDR1 and CDR2: KGHDR and SFDVKD. The CDR3 extends over 15 amino acids. V lost 0 bases, J lost 1 base, and 9 bases lay in between. The CDR3 here is CATSDLAQTSYEQYF. The CDR3 DNA sequence: TGTGCCACCAGTGATTTGGCGCAAACTTCCTACGAGCAGTACTTC.

This chain joins TRBV6-2 or TRBV6-3 and TRBJ2-7; 7 bases match TRBD1. CDR1 and CDR2 (germline): MNHEY, SVGEGT. The CDR3 contains 14 residues. Germline trimming cut 2 bases from V and 2 bases from J; bases unmatched to any gene: 3. In nucleotides, the CDR3 is TGTGCCAGCAGTTACCCGGGACAGCCCTACGAGCAGTACTTC. Protein sequence: CASSYPGQPYEQYF.

V and J are TRBV6-5 and TRBJ2-3; TRBD2 agrees at 7 bases. The germline CDR1 and CDR2 sequences are MNHEY and SVGAGI. V lost 3 bases to trimming and J lost 1 base; unmatched junction nucleotides: 10. The CDR3 has 17 residues. The chain's CDR3 is CASSYWWGGTGTDTQYF. The CDR3 DNA reads as TGTGCCAGCAGTTATTGGTGGGGGGGGACTGGCACAGATACGCAGTATTTT.

This clonotype has more than one count but fewer than ten. The genes are TRBV4-1 and TRBJ2-7; D not resolved. V lost 0 bases to trimming and J lost 3 bases, with 9 bases between them. Per germline, CDR1 MGHRA and CDR2 YSYEKL. The CDR3 is 14 amino acids. The CDR3 nucleotides are TGCGCCAGCAGCCAAGACCTCGCCCGCTACGAGCAGTACTTC. It yields the protein CASSQDLARYEQYF.

This chain links TRBV24-1 with TRBJ2-3, with 8 bases identical to TRBD1. In germline, CDR1 is KGHDR, CDR2 SFDVKD. The CDR3 is 17 residues long. Trimming took 3 bases from V and 5 from J; bases not matched to a gene: 12. The CDR3 loop is CATSDHTRQGMGDTQYF. DNA for the CDR3: TGTGCCACCAGTGATCATACCCGACAGGGGATGGGAGATACGCAGTATTTT.

The V and J genes are TRBV7-9 and TRBJ2-1; weak D call: TRBD2 (5 bases). Germline values: CDR1 SEHNR, CDR2 FQNEAQ (reference sequence). CDR3 length: 11 residues. V lost 11 bases and J 6 bases, leaving 11 bases between the germline ends. The CDR3 loop is CAVRRGNEQFF. CDR3 bases: TGTGCCGTTCGACGGGGCAATGAGCAGTTCTTC. The whole variable domain, remainder taken from reference TRBV7-9 and TRBJ2-1, is DTGVSQNPRHKITKRGQNVTFRCDPISEHNRLYWYRQTLGQGPEFLTYFQNEAQLEKSRLLSDRFSAERPKGSFSTLEIQRTEQGDSAMYLCAVRRGNEQFFGPGTRLTVL.

The chain combines TRBV7-2 with TRBJ2-7; D is uncertain. With 2 bases removed from V and 5 bases from J, the gap between germline ends came to 7 bases. In germline, CDR1 is SGHTA, CDR2 FQGNSA. The CDR3 is made up of 12 amino acids. DNA for the CDR3: TGTGCCAGCAGCTTATTTACAGACGAGCAGTACTTC. Translated: CASSLFTDEQYF.

This clonotype was counted between two and nine times. The V gene is TRBV5-1, the J gene TRBJ2-1; D possibly corresponds to TRBD2 (5 bases). CDR1 and CDR2 (germline): SGHRS, YFSETQ. Trimming pared 3 bases from V and 6 bases from J, leaving 10 bases between. The CDR3 covers 13 residues. The CDR3 coding sequence is TGCGCCAGCAGCTCGGGGATCCTCAATGAGCAGTTCTTC. It codes for CASSSGILNEQFF.

The V call is TRBV4-3, the J call TRBJ2-7; TRBD2 matches at 8 bases. With V trimmed by 4 bases and J by 6 bases, 11 bases remained unmatched. The germline CDR1 and CDR2 sequences are LGHNA and YSLEER. The CDR3 length is 15 residues. The DNA for the CDR3 is TGCGCCAGCAGCCCCGGACTAGCTAGTATGGGCGAGCAGTACTTC. It specifies CASSPGLASMGEQYF.

This clonotype was observed a handful of times. This sequence joins TRBV6-2 or TRBV6-3 and TRBJ2-1; 8 positions match TRBD2. The CDR3 spans 16 residues. Germline loops: CDR1 MNHEY, CDR2 SVGEGT. V shed 6 bases and J 0 bases; nucleotides not matched to a gene: 7. The CDR3 here is CASRTTSASSYNEQFF. CDR3 DNA: TGTGCCAGCAGAACGACTAGCGCTAGCTCCTACAATGAGCAGTTCTTC.

J is TRBJ2-5 and V is TRBV20-1, with a possible D match to TRBD2 (5 bases). CDR3 size: 15 residues. From germline, CDR1 is DFQATT and CDR2 SNEGSKA (reference sequence). The V and J ends lost 3 bases and 4 bases respectively, with 18 bases between them. The CDR3 DNA sequence: TGCAGTGCTAGTGCGGAAGCCGGGAATCGAGAGACCCAGTACTTC. Translating gives CSASAEAGNRETQYF.